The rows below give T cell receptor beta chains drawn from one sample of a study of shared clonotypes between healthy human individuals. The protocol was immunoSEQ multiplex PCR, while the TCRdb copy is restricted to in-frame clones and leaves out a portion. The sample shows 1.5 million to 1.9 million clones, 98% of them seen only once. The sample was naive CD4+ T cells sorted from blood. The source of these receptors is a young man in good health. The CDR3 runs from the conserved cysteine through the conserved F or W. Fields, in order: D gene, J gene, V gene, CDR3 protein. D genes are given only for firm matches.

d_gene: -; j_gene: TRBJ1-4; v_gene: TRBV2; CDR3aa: CASTRVPTNEKLFF
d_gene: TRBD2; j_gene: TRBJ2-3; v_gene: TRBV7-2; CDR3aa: CASRSRGGGPKNTDTQYF
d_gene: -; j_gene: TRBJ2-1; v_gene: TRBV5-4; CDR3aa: CASSLGRSTDYNEQFF
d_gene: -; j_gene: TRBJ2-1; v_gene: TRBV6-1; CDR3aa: CASSEQARHNEQFF
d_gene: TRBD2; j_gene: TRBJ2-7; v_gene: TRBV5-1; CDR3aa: CASSSGLADYEQYF
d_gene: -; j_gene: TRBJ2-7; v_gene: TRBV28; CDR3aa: CASSPRVIYEQYF
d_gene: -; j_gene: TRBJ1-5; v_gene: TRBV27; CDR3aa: CASSLGGRSNQPQHF
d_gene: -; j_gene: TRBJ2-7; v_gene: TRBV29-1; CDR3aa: CSVEDSRLYEQYF
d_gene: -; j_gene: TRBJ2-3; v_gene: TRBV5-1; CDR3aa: CASSLGDPNSDTQYF
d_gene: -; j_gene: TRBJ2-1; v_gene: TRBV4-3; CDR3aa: CASSQGGGFSYNEQFF
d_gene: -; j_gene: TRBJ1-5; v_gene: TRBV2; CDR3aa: CASGITEFNQPQHF
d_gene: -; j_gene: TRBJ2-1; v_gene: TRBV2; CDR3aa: CASTLQHSYNEQFF
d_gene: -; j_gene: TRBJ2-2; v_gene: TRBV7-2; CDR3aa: CASSNRKTLTGELFF
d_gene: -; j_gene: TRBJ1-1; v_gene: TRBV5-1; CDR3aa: CASSLGTAMNTEAFF
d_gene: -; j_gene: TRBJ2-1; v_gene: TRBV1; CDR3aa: CTSSQSGEGYNEQFF
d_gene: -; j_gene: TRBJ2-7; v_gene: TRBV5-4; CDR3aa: CASSEGLFPAYEQYF
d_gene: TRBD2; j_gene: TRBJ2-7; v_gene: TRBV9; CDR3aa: CASSVAAAGGPYEQYF
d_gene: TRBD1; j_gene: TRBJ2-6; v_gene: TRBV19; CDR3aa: CASSSDLRDRALSGANVLTF
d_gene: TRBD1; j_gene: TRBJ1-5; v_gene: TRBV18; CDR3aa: CASSPNRGGNQPQHF
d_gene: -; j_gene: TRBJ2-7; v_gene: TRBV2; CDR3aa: CASSSESYEQYF
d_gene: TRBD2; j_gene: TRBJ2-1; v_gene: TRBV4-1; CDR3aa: CASSQDPGGSSYNEQFF
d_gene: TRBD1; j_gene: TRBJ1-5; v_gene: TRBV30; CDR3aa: CAWSVGQAGLPQHF
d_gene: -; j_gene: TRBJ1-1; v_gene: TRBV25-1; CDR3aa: CASSNPLTGSTEAFF
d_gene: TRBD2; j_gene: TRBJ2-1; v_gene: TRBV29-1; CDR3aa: CSVGQVAGYNEQFF
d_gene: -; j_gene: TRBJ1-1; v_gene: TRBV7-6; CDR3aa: CASSSRAGMNTEAFF
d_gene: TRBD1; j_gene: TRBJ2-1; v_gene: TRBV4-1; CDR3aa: CASSQETGQASSYNEQFF
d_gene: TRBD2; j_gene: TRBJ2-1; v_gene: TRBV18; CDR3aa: CASSRKIAGGAYNEQFF
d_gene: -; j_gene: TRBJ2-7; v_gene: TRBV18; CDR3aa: CASSPLTRIDEQYF
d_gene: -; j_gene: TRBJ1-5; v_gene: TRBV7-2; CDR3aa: CASSLGVSPNQPQHF
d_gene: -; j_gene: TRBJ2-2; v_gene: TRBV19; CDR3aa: CASSMSRVVGELFF
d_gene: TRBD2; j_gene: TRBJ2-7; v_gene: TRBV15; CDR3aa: CATSQFRLAETYEQYF
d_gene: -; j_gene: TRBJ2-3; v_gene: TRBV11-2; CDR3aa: CASSDYRGRDSDTQYF
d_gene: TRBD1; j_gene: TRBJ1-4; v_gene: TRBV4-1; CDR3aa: CASSLGAGTGGEKLFF
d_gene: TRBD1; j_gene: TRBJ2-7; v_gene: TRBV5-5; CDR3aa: CASSYRGSSYEQYF
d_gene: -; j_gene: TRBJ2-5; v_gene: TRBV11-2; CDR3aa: CASSLVFRETQYF
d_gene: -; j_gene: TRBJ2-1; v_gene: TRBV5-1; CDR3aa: CASSLDADNEQFF
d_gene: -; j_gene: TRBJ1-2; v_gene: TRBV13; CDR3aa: CASSLFDLSQETYGYTF
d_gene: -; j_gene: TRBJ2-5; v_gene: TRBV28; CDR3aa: CASNEGLVEETQYF
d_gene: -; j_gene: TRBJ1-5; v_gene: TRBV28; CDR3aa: CASSYGRGLRPQHF
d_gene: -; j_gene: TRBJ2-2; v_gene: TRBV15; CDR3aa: CATSIRAWDTGELFF
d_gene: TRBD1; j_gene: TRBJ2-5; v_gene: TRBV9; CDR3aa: CASSRTGLGETQYF
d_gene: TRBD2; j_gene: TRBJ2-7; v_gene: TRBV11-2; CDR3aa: CASSRSLAGFSYEQYF
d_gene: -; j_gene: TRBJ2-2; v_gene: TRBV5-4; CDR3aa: CASSSTGENTGELFF
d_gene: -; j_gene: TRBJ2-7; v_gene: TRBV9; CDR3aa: CASSVGLGVNAYEQYF
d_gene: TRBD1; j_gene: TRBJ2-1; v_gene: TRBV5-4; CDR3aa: CASSRPGQLNEQFF
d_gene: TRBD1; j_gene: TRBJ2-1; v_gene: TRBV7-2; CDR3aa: CASSFAGTGGNEQFF